This T cell receptor (beta chain) was recorded in a study of cytomegalovirus exposure and HLA in healthy donors. V dropped 7 bases and J dropped 6 bases, with 15 bases sitting between them. Germline V CDR1 and CDR2: MDHEN, SYDVKM. This CDR3 is 13 amino acids long. In the PCR, 60 Vbeta and 13 Jbeta primers were used. This table comes from immunoSEQ multiplex PCR, and its TCRdb copy is limited to in-frame clones, with some not included. In the table there are 150,000 to 200,000 clones, under 70% of which are singletons. The sample consisted of PBMCs. The source of this sequence is a woman between 40 and 50 years old in good health and CMV-seropositive. V and J are TRBV28 and TRBJ1-2; a weak D match, TRBD1 (6 bases). The CDR3 region has the DNA TGTGCCAGCACCCAGTTAGGGGGTGATGGCTACACCTTC. This gives the protein CASTQLGGDGYTF.